Below, 10 T cell receptor beta chains from the same sample are listed, as sequenced in a study of blood T cell repertoires in COVID-19. Only in-frame clones appear in the TCRdb table, and some are missing; sequencing was by immunoSEQ multiplex PCR. The sample contains 30,000 to 35,000 clones, more than 85% of which appear only once. Material for sequencing was peripheral blood. All receptors come from a human donor in a cohort sampled during active COVID-19.

The genes are TRBV13 and TRBJ1-4; TRBD1 might be the D (5 bases). V lost 0 bases, J lost 8 bases, and 10 bases lay in between. The CDR3 is made up of 14 amino acids. CDR1 is PRHDT, CDR2 FYEKMQ, per germline (reference sequence). CDR3 in DNA: TGTGCCAGCAGCTTAGGTCAGGGTGGGGAAAAACTGTTTTTT. The encoded protein is CASSLGQGGEKLFF.

This clone is a singleton in its sample. The chain recombines TRBV18 with TRBJ2-5; weak D call: TRBD1 (5 bases). Trimming shortened V by 0 bases and J by 4 bases, and 12 bases separated the two germline ends. CDR1 and CDR2 from the germline V gene are KGHSH and LQKENI. The CDR3 totals 15 residues. The CDR3 sequence is CASSPPGSRVETQYF. The DNA for the CDR3 is TGTGCCAGCTCACCACCAGGGTCCAGGGTAGAGACCCAGTACTTC.

The chain recombines TRBV19 with TRBJ1-3, with D possibly TRBD1 on 6 matching bases. Trimming left V 7 bases short and J 3 bases short, with 19 bases between. This CDR3 comprises 16 residues. Germline CDR1 reads LNHDA; CDR2 reads SQIVND (reference sequence). CDR3 nucleotide sequence: TGTGCCAGTACCGGACAGCGGACCTTTGGTGGAAACACCATATATTTT. Translation: CASTGQRTFGGNTIYF.

The chain couples TRBV25-1 to TRBJ1-3, with a possible D match to TRBD1 (6 bases). The CDR3 loop spans 16 amino acids. In germline, CDR1 is MGHDK, CDR2 SYGVNS. V was trimmed by 3 bases and J by 1 base, leaving 13 bases between them. CDR3: CASSDRDTRSGNTIYF. CDR3 nucleotides: TGTGCCAGCAGTGACCGGGACACGAGATCTGGAAACACCATATATTTT. Full variable domain (remainder filled in from reference TRBV25-1 and TRBJ1-3): EADIYQTPRYLVIGTGKKITLECSQTMGHDKMYWYQQDPGMELHLIHYSYGVNSTEKGDLSSESTVSRIRTEHFPLTLESARPSHTSQYLCASSDRDTRSGNTIYFGEGSWLTVV.

The gene calls are TRBV19 and TRBJ2-1; the match to TRBD2 covers 11 bases. This CDR3 is 16 amino acids long. J gave up 4 bases and V 4 bases, and 6 bases lay outside the gene matches. Germline loops: CDR1 LNHDA, CDR2 SQIVND (reference sequence). The chain's CDR3 is CASSTAGLAAYNEQFF. CDR3 nucleotide sequence: TGTGCCAGTAGTACGGCGGGACTAGCGGCTTACAATGAGCAGTTCTTC.

The V gene is TRBV2, the J gene TRBJ1-6; possibly TRBD1 for D (6 bases). V shed 6 bases and J shed 9 bases, with 9 bases lying between them. Germline CDR1 is SNHLY and CDR2 is FYNNEI. The CDR3 consists of 12 residues. CDR3 nucleotide sequence: TGTGCCAGCAGGCTAGGGGGTTCACCCCTCCACTTT. Its translation: CASRLGGSPLHF.

V gene TRBV2 combines with J gene TRBJ1-5; D unclear. CDR1 SNHLY and CDR2 FYNNEI come from the germline V gene. The CDR3 consists of 15 residues. V shed 1 base and J shed 8 bases, with 15 bases lying between them. CDR3 DNA: TGTGCCAGCAGTGAAGAAGTTGCGGCGCGGAAGCCCCAGCATTTT. Translating gives CASSEEVAARKPQHF. Full variable domain (outside the CDR3, taken from reference TRBV2 and TRBJ1-5): EPEVTQTPSHQVTQMGQEVILRCVPISNHLYFYWYRQILGQKVEFLVSFYNNEISEKSEIFDDQFSVERPDGSNFTLKIRSTKLEDSAMYFCASSEEVAARKPQHFGDGTRLSIL.

The CDR3 region is CAISEFGVQETQYF. CDR3 in DNA: TGTGCCATCAGTGAGTTCGGGGTTCAAGAGACCCAGTACTTC. The chain employs TRBV10-3 and TRBJ2-5; TRBD2 is a possible D gene (5 bases). The V gene's germline CDR1 is ENHRY and CDR2 SYGVKD. The CDR3 loop spans 14 amino acids. V was shortened by 1 base and J by 2 bases, with 8 bases between the two germline ends.

This sequence joins TRBV6-5 and TRBJ1-1; D is undetermined. Germline V gene data show CDR1 as MNHEY and CDR2 as SVGAGI. Trimming left V 6 bases short and J 3 bases short, with 14 bases between. This CDR3 is 14 amino acids long. CDR3: CASSLTGDYTEAFF. The CDR3 nucleotides are TGTGCCAGCAGCCTCACGGGTGATTACACTGAAGCTTTCTTT.

The chain combines TRBV27 with TRBJ1-6, with 10 nucleotides matching TRBD1. This CDR3 region has 15 residues. The V segment lost 6 bases and the J segment 6 bases; nucleotides outside the gene matches: 5. Germline V gene data show CDR1 as MNHEY and CDR2 as SMNVEV (reference sequence). This chain's CDR3 is CASSWDRGLNSPLHF. Here the CDR3 DNA reads TGTGCCAGCAGCTGGGACAGGGGCCTTAATTCACCCCTCCACTTT.